One sample yielded the 17 T cell receptor beta chains listed below, sequenced in a study of OX40 agonist ivuxolimab in advanced cancers. The library relied on the immunoSEQ multiplex PCR assay. TCRdb provides this immuneACCESS table in a form limited to in-frame rearrangements. Some clones are lacking; in checked studies, under half of them reflect an unresolved V gene, and why the rest are absent is not known. The sample table holds about 46,000 clones, of which roughly 90% were seen once. 4% to 5% of the sample is held by the ten biggest clonotypes. The specimen comprised CD4+ or CD8+ T cells sorted from blood, sampled in a trial of the OX40 agonist ivuxolimab. These receptors all stem from an adult with an advanced solid tumor such as melanoma, head and neck, liver or kidney cancer.

The CDR3 sequence: CASTRDAGELFF. Written as DNA, the CDR3 is TGTGCCAGCACCCGGGATGCCGGGGAGCTGTTTTTT. The V gene is TRBV9, the J gene TRBJ2-2, with a tentative D call TRBD2 (5 bases). Trimming took off 6 bases at V and 6 bases at J, with 9 bases between the two ends. The CDR3 is 12 residues long. CDR1 is SGDLS and CDR2 is YYNGEE in the germline V gene.

This clone occurred a few times. The V and J genes are TRBV12-1 and TRBJ2-7; the tabulated D call, TRBD2, remains unverified against the DNA. TRBV12-1 is an annotated pseudogene. The CDR3 totals 12 residues. The CDR3 here is CASSSSGYEQYV. CDR3 in DNA: TGTGCCAGCAGCTCTTCGGGGTACGAGCAGTACGTC.

This chain uses TRBV27 with TRBJ2-1; no firm D call. V gave up 4 bases and J gave up 10 bases, with 14 bases separating them. The length of the CDR3 is 13 residues. Germline-derived CDR1 and CDR2 are MNHEY and SMNVEV (reference sequence). CDR3 amino acids: CASSYAGLSEQFF. In DNA form, the CDR3 reads TGTGCCAGCAGTTATGCCGGGCTATCGGAGCAGTTCTTC.

This chain uses TRBV7-2 with TRBJ1-1; D is possibly TRBD1 (6 bases). The CDR3 loop spans 12 amino acids. Germline loops: CDR1 SGHTA, CDR2 FQGNSA. V was trimmed by 1 base and J by 10 bases, leaving 10 bases between them. This CDR3 is CASSLGTEPAFF. The CDR3 bases are TGTGCCAGCAGCTTAGGGACAGAGCCAGCTTTCTTT.

This chain uses TRBV27 with TRBJ1-6; 7 nucleotides line up with TRBD1. Unmatched junction bases numbered 10, after V lost 1 base and J lost 7 bases. This CDR3 contains 17 residues. Germline assignment: CDR1 MNHEY and CDR2 SMNVEV (reference sequence). DNA of the CDR3: TGTGCCAGCAGTTTATTCGCCGGGACAGTTTCCAATTCACCCCTCCACTTT. This sequence encodes CASSLFAGTVSNSPLHF.

This rearrangement joins TRBV29-1 to TRBJ1-2; unclear D gene. The germline CDR1 and CDR2 sequences are SQVTM and ANQGSEA. V lost 3 bases to trimming and J lost 4 bases, with 12 bases between them. This CDR3 spans 13 amino acids. CDR3 sequence (DNA): TGCAGCGTTGAGGGGAGACACGTCTATGGCTACACCTTC. It translates to CSVEGRHVYGYTF.

V usage is TRBV6-4 and J usage is TRBJ2-5; a possible D gene is TRBD1 (7 bases). TRBJ2-7 explains the end of the DNA better; the J call may be wrong. Germline CDR1 reads MRHNA; CDR2 reads SNTAGT. This CDR3 is built from 17 residues. For the CDR3, the DNA is TGTGCCAGCAGTGCGCCACGGGCAGGGGGGAGGTTTCACGAGCAGTACTTC. Translating it yields CASSAPRAGGRFHEQYF.

V and J are TRBV5-4 and TRBJ1-6; no reliable D call. V was shortened by 0 bases and J by 8 bases, with 12 bases between the two germline ends. From germline, CDR1 is SGHNT and CDR2 YYREEE (reference sequence). The CDR3 spans 15 residues. The CDR3 DNA follows: TGTGCCAGCAGCTTGGACTCTGAGAGTTATTCACCCCTCCACTTT. Residues: CASSLDSESYSPLHF.

J is TRBJ1-5 and V is TRBV7-2; no reliable D call. The V end lost 1 base, the J end lost 4 bases, and 20 bases lay between the germline ends. CDR1 is SGHTA, CDR2 FQGNSA, per germline. The CDR3 has 18 residues. Here the CDR3 reads CASSLGGLLYSGNQPQHF. The CDR3 DNA sequence: TGTGCCAGCAGCTTAGGGGGTTTGTTGTATTCTGGGAATCAGCCCCAGCATTTT.

J is TRBJ2-5 and V is TRBV5-6; tentative D call: TRBD2 (6 bases). Trimming stripped 8 bases from V and 1 base from J, with 21 bases between. Germline V CDR1 and CDR2: SGHDT, YYEEEE. This CDR3 spans 16 amino acids. The CDR3 DNA follows: TGTGCCAGTGGGATCAAATTAGGCGGGGTCCAAGAGACCCAGTACTTC. It specifies CASGIKLGGVQETQYF.

The CDR3 protein is CASIGADRESTGELFF. The DNA for the CDR3 is TGTGCCAGCATTGGGGCTGACAGGGAATCCACCGGGGAGCTGTTTTTT. The genes are TRBV2 and TRBJ2-2, with 7 bases matching TRBD1. CDR3 length: 16 amino acids. V shed 7 bases, J shed 4 bases, and the junction held 12 bases outside the gene matches. The germline gives CDR1 SNHLY, CDR2 FYNNEI.

V gene TRBV5-4 combines with J gene TRBJ2-1; 12 nucleotides align to TRBD2. V lost 4 bases, J lost 5 bases, and 4 bases stayed unmatched. Germline V CDR1 and CDR2: SGHNT, YYREEE (reference sequence). The CDR3 totals 15 residues. The CDR3 nucleotides are TGTGCCAGCAGCCTCGGACTAGCGGGACACAATGAGCAGTTCTTC. Protein product: CASSLGLAGHNEQFF.

The chain links TRBV19 to TRBJ2-3; D might be TRBD2 (6 bases). Germline-derived CDR1 and CDR2 are LNHDA and SQIVND (reference sequence). This CDR3 is built from 18 residues. Trimming left V 2 bases short and J 0 bases short, with 18 bases between. CDR3: CASSIYYVGGASTDTQYF. Here the CDR3 DNA reads TGTGCCAGTAGTATATATTACGTAGGAGGGGCCAGCACAGATACGCAGTATTTT.

The V call is TRBV7-2, the J call TRBJ1-2; 10 nucleotides match TRBD1. The trim removed 5 bases at V and 7 bases at J, leaving 16 bases unmatched. The germline CDR1 and CDR2 sequences are SGHTA and FQGNSA. The CDR3 has 17 amino acids. For the CDR3, the DNA is TGTGCCAGCAGCGCAATCCGGGACAGGGGTCTTTTGCCTGGCTACACCTTC. Its protein product is CASSAIRDRGLLPGYTF.

The chain carries TRBV10-1 and TRBJ1-1; D gene unclear. V dropped 3 bases and J dropped 3 bases, with 11 bases sitting between them. Germline assignment: CDR1 WNHNN and CDR2 SYGVQD (reference sequence). The length of the CDR3 is 14 residues. CDR3 in amino acids: CASSEGPLDTEAFF. CDR3 DNA sequence: TGCGCCAGCAGTGAAGGGCCTCTGGACACTGAAGCTTTCTTT.

The chain links TRBV7-9 to TRBJ2-3, with 8 nucleotides matching TRBD2. This CDR3 is built from 16 residues. Germline trimming cut 5 bases from V and 3 bases from J; bases unmatched to any gene: 10. The germline V gene encodes CDR1 SEHNR and CDR2 FQNEAQ (reference sequence). This CDR3 reads CASSLKGLDETDTQYF. The CDR3 DNA sequence: TGTGCCAGCAGCCTCAAGGGACTAGATGAGACAGATACGCAGTATTTT. Based on the CDR3 plus reference TRBV7-9 and TRBJ2-3, the full variable domain is DTGVSQNPRHKITKRGQNVTFRCDPISEHNRLYWYRQTLGQGPEFLTYFQNEAQLEKSRLLSDRFSAERPKGSFSTLEIQRTEQGDSAMYLCASSLKGLDETDTQYFGPGTRLTVL.

The chain couples TRBV9 to TRBJ2-1; D not certain. Trimming took 0 bases from V and 3 from J, leaving 10 bases between them. CDR3 length: 15 amino acids. Per germline, CDR1 SGDLS and CDR2 YYNGEE. CDR3 nucleotide sequence: TGTGCCAGCAGCGTAGCAGTAGGTCGCTACAATGAGCAGTTCTTC. Translation: CASSVAVGRYNEQFF.